One and the same sample provided the 29 T cell receptor beta chains below, sequenced in a study of blood T cell repertoires in COVID-19. Profiling relied on immunoSEQ multiplex PCR, and the TCRdb table lists in-frame clones only, not all of them. The sample lists 150,000 or so clones; approximately 88% were seen once. The sample consisted of PBMCs or T cells enriched from blood (not recorded which). All receptors derive from a man aged 65 to 85 who had been exposed to COVID-19.

This chain joins TRBV9 and TRBJ2-3; D gene unclear. V was shortened by 1 base and J by 7 bases, with 7 bases between the two germline ends. Looked up from germline, CDR1 is SGDLS and CDR2 is YYNGEE. The CDR3 loop spans 12 amino acids. The CDR3 DNA follows: TGTGCCAGCAGCGTAACAGATAATACGCAGTATTTT. Amino acids: CASSVTDNTQYF.

This clone was observed a handful of times. J is TRBJ1-1 and V is TRBV7-9, with D tentatively TRBD1 (5 bases). CDR1 and CDR2 from the germline V gene are SEHNR and FQNEAQ (reference sequence). This CDR3 comprises 13 residues. Trimming removed 5 bases from V and 5 bases from J, with 12 bases in between. Here the CDR3 reads CASSRSGMTEAFF. The CDR3, as DNA: TGTGCCAGCAGCCGCTCAGGGATGACTGAAGCTTTCTTT.

This rearrangement joins TRBV7-2 to TRBJ2-5; D remains ambiguous. Germline V CDR1 and CDR2: SGHTA, FQGNSA. The ends were cut back, 5 bases at V and 4 bases at J, with 11 bases in the middle. The length of the CDR3 is 13 residues. Here the CDR3 DNA reads TGTGCCAGCAGCCCCGCGGCAACAGAGACCCAGTACTTC. Translated: CASSPAATETQYF. Drawing the rest from reference TRBV7-2 and TRBJ2-5, the complete variable domain is GAGVSQSPSNKVTEKGKDVELRCDPISGHTALYWYRQSLGQGLEFLIYFQGNSAPDKSGLPSDRFSAERTGGSVSTLTIQRTQQEDSAVYLCASSPAATETQYFGPGTRLLVL.

The V and J genes are TRBV4-1 and TRBJ2-1; 7 bases are a match to TRBD2. Germline lookup yields CDR1 MGHRA and CDR2 YSYEKL. This CDR3 is built from 17 residues. Trimming took 3 bases from V and 0 from J; bases not matched to a gene: 8. The CDR3 region has the DNA TGCGCCAGCAGCCAGTCGAGCGGGGTAAGCTCCTACAATGAGCAGTTCTTC. Encoded protein: CASSQSSGVSSYNEQFF.

The J gene is TRBJ1-1, the V gene TRBV30, with a tentative D call TRBD1 (5 bases). The CDR3 runs to 11 residues. The V end lost 5 bases, the J end lost 5 bases, and 9 bases lay between the germline ends. Looked up from germline, CDR1 is GTSNPN and CDR2 is SVGIG (reference sequence). CDR3 residues: CAWGEGTEAFF. CDR3 in DNA: TGTGCCTGGGGAGAGGGGACTGAAGCTTTCTTT.

The table lists this clone with a count of one. CDR3 region: CASSAGQAGSYGYTF. The CDR3, as DNA: TGTGCCAGCAGCGCGGGACAGGCGGGGAGCTATGGCTACACCTTC. V usage is TRBV5-8 and J usage is TRBJ1-2; 8 bases are a match to TRBD1. Germline lookup yields CDR1 SGHTS and CDR2 YDEGEE. The CDR3 sequence is 15 residues long. The V and J ends lost 4 bases and 4 bases, in that order; junction bases with no gene match: 9.

The rearrangement joins TRBV24-1 to TRBJ1-1; no firm D call. The ends were cut back, 6 bases at V and 4 bases at J, with 14 bases in the middle. The CDR3 loop spans 14 amino acids. Germline values: CDR1 KGHDR, CDR2 SFDVKD. The CDR3 here is CATSSSSYPTEAFF. CDR3 nucleotide sequence: TGTGCCACCAGTAGTAGTTCTTATCCCACTGAAGCTTTCTTT.

The chain is built from TRBV28 and TRBJ1-1; the match to TRBD1 covers 8 bases. V shed 3 bases, J shed 5 bases, and the junction held 5 bases outside the gene matches. Germline values: CDR1 MDHEN, CDR2 SYDVKM. CDR3 size: 14 residues. For the CDR3, the DNA is TGTGCCAGCAGTTTTCAGGGGGCGGATACTGAAGCTTTCTTT. It encodes CASSFQGADTEAFF.

The DNA of the CDR3 is TGTGCCAGCAGTTACGCAGGGCGCTCTGGAAACACCATATATTTT. Residues: CASSYAGRSGNTIYF. The chain links TRBV6-5 to TRBJ1-3; weak D call: TRBD1 (5 bases). Deletions cut 2 bases from V and 0 bases from J, with 8 bases between. The CDR3 runs to 15 residues. Germline assignment: CDR1 MNHEY and CDR2 SVGAGI.

The chain recombines TRBV19 with TRBJ1-5, with a tentative D call TRBD1 (5 bases). Trimming pared 8 bases from V and 6 bases from J, leaving 20 bases between. Looked up from germline, CDR1 is LNHDA and CDR2 is SQIVND (reference sequence). This CDR3 is 15 amino acids long. This CDR3 reads CASDKTVISSQPQHF. CDR3 nucleotide sequence: TGTGCCAGTGACAAGACAGTAATAAGTAGTCAGCCCCAGCATTTT. Together with reference TRBV19 and TRBJ1-5, the CDR3 gives the full variable domain: DGGITQSPKYLFRKEGQNVTLSCEQNLNHDAMYWYRQDPGQGLRLIYYSQIVNDFQKGDIAEGYSVSREKKESFPLTVTSAQKNPTAFYLCASDKTVISSQPQHFGDGTRLSIL.

The J gene is TRBJ2-7, the V gene TRBV14; TRBD2 matches at 8 bases. CDR3 length: 14 amino acids. The J segment lost 6 bases and the V segment lost 4 bases, leaving 8 bases of the junction unmatched. CDR1 is SGHDN and CDR2 is FVKESK in the germline V gene. The CDR3 region is CASSRSLAGTEQYF. The CDR3 region has the DNA TGTGCCAGCAGCCGAAGCCTAGCGGGCACCGAGCAGTACTTC.

The chain uses TRBV18 and TRBJ1-1; D possibly corresponds to TRBD1 (5 bases). Germline-derived CDR1 and CDR2 are KGHSH and LQKENI. The CDR3 sequence is 13 residues long. Trimming left V 1 base short and J 4 bases short, with 7 bases between. The DNA of the CDR3 is TGTGCCAGCTCACCACTGGGGGGCACTGAAGCTTTCTTT. Residues: CASSPLGGTEAFF.

The chain links TRBV18 to TRBJ1-1; no reliable D call. The CDR3 spans 13 residues. The germline V gene encodes CDR1 KGHSH and CDR2 LQKENI. The V gene lost 2 bases and the J gene lost 1 base, with 5 bases spanning the gap. CDR3 amino acids: CASSPSQNTEAFF. CDR3 DNA sequence: TGTGCCAGCTCACCATCACAGAACACTGAAGCTTTCTTT.

This rearrangement joins TRBV28 to TRBJ2-7; 10 bases are a match to TRBD2. V trimming: 2 bases; J trimming: 2 bases; junction bases outside the gene matches: 3. Germline CDR1 and CDR2: MDHEN and SYDVKM. The CDR3 is 15 residues long. DNA for the CDR3: TGTGCCAGCAGTTTAGTAGCGGGAGGTCCCTACGAGCAGTACTTC. Its protein product is CASSLVAGGPYEQYF. Using reference TRBV28 and TRBJ2-7 for the parts outside the CDR3, the full variable domain is DVKVTQSSRYLVKRTGEKVFLECVQDMDHENMFWYRQDPGLGLRLIYFSYDVKMKEKGDIPEGYSVSREKKERFSLILESASTNQTSMYLCASSLVAGGPYEQYFGPGTRLTVT.

The V and J genes are TRBV7-2 and TRBJ2-1; possibly TRBD2 for D (6 bases). This CDR3 is built from 15 residues. Looked up from germline, CDR1 is SGHTA and CDR2 is FQGNSA. V was pared by 4 bases and J by 2 bases, with 12 bases between. The CDR3 sequence: CASSSYSGTYNEQFF. In nucleotides, the CDR3 is TGTGCCAGCAGCTCATATAGCGGAACCTACAATGAGCAGTTCTTC.

The rearrangement joins TRBV6-5 to TRBJ2-5; maybe TRBD1 (6 bases). The CDR3 length is 14 residues. V was pared by 0 bases and J by 3 bases, with 8 bases between. Germline-derived CDR1 and CDR2 are MNHEY and SVGAGI. The CDR3 nucleotides are TGTGCCAGCAGTTACTCGTACAGGGAAGAGACCCAGTACTTC. Its translation is CASSYSYREETQYF.

The chain uses TRBV6-2 or TRBV6-3 and TRBJ2-1; TRBD2 agrees at 11 bases. After removal of 6 bases from V and 7 bases from J, the junction contained 8 bases not matched to a gene. This CDR3 is 15 amino acids long. CDR1 MNHEY and CDR2 SVGEGT come from the germline V gene. Here the CDR3 DNA reads TGTGCCAGCAGCATTCTAGCGGGGGGCCTTAATGAGCAGTTCTTC. It translates to CASSILAGGLNEQFF.

This chain joins TRBV4-3 and TRBJ2-7, with D possibly TRBD2 on 6 matching bases. The CDR3 totals 15 residues. V lost 1 base and J lost 2, with 12 bases in between. Germline V gives CDR1 LGHNA, CDR2 YSLEER. Here the CDR3 DNA reads TGCGCCAGCAGCCAAGGGGGACGGACTACCTACGAGCAGTACTTC. Its protein product is CASSQGGRTTYEQYF.

V gene TRBV5-4 combines with J gene TRBJ2-3; TRBD2 matches 10 bases. CDR1 is SGHNT and CDR2 is YYREEE in the germline V gene (reference sequence). The CDR3 consists of 16 residues. V gave up 4 bases and J gave up 2 bases; unmatched junction bases: 7. CDR3 in amino acids: CASSLLAGGATDTQYF. In DNA, the CDR3 is TGTGCCAGCAGCCTTTTAGCGGGGGGCGCCACAGATACGCAGTATTTT.

The V and J genes are TRBV10-3 and TRBJ2-7; D may be TRBD1 (5 bases). Trimming cost V 8 bases and J 0 bases, with 8 bases left between them. CDR1 is ENHRY, CDR2 SYGVKD, per germline. The CDR3 covers 12 residues. In nucleotides, the CDR3 is TGTGCCATCGCAGGGCTCTCCTACGAGCAGTACTTC. Its protein product is CAIAGLSYEQYF.

CDR3 in amino acids: CASSTGNTGELFF. The DNA of the CDR3 is TGTGCCAGCAGTACAGGGAACACCGGGGAGCTGTTTTTT. The chain combines TRBV2 with TRBJ2-2; D is perhaps TRBD1 (5 bases). CDR3 size: 13 residues. Germline loops: CDR1 SNHLY, CDR2 FYNNEI. V lost 5 bases to trimming and J lost 1 base, with 5 bases between them.

In its sample, this clone was seen once. The chain uses TRBV6-5 and TRBJ1-1; TRBD1 is a possible D gene (6 bases). Germline V gene data show CDR1 as MNHEY and CDR2 as SVGAGI. The CDR3 length is 12 residues. Trimming left V 6 bases short and J 6 bases short, with 11 bases between. The CDR3: CASRTGGAEAFF. CDR3 DNA: TGTGCCAGCAGGACGGGGGGCGCTGAAGCTTTCTTT.

The CDR3 region is CASSVATSAYNEQFF. DNA of the CDR3: TGTGCCAGCAGCGTAGCAACTAGCGCCTACAATGAGCAGTTCTTC. The chain recombines TRBV9 with TRBJ2-1; 7 bases are shared with TRBD2. The germline V gene encodes CDR1 SGDLS and CDR2 YYNGEE. CDR3 size: 15 residues. V shed 0 bases and J 2 bases; nucleotides not matched to a gene: 2. The variable domain in full, completed from reference TRBV9 and TRBJ2-1, reads DSGVTQTPKHLITATGQRVTLRCSPRSGDLSVYWYQQSLDQGLQFLIQYYNGEERAKGNILERFSAQQFPDLHSELNLSSLELGDSALYFCASSVATSAYNEQFFGPGTRLTVL.

This chain uses TRBV30 with TRBJ1-2; D not resolved. In germline, CDR1 is GTSNPN, CDR2 SVGIG (reference sequence). This CDR3 has 13 residues. The ends were cut back, 5 bases at V and 1 base at J, with 11 bases in the middle. The CDR3 region has the DNA TGTGCCTGGTGTCTTGACATTAACTATGGCTACACCTTC. It specifies CAWCLDINYGYTF.

The V call is TRBV9, the J call TRBJ2-1; 13 bases agree with TRBD2. The CDR3 is 15 amino acids. Germline-derived CDR1 and CDR2 are SGDLS and YYNGEE. Trimming cost V 4 bases and J 7 bases; bases outside gene matches: 5. The CDR3 region has the DNA TGTGCCAGCAGCCTCCGGACTAGCGGGAGTAATGAGCAGTTCTTC. Amino acid sequence: CASSLRTSGSNEQFF.

The V and J genes are TRBV19 and TRBJ2-5; 7 bases are a match to TRBD2. Trimming cost V 6 bases and J 5 bases; bases outside gene matches: 18. The V gene's germline CDR1 is LNHDA and CDR2 SQIVND (reference sequence). The CDR3 extends over 17 amino acids. The CDR3 protein is CASRPSWAAGQAETQYF. In DNA form, the CDR3 reads TGTGCCAGTAGGCCTAGTTGGGCAGCGGGGCAGGCGGAGACCCAGTACTTC.

This chain links TRBV28 with TRBJ2-7, with 7 bases matching TRBD2. Germline values: CDR1 MDHEN, CDR2 SYDVKM. The CDR3 contains 15 residues. Germline trimming cut 7 bases from V and 1 base from J; bases unmatched to any gene: 10. The CDR3 spells CASTSGGSISYEQYF. DNA of the CDR3: TGTGCCAGCACCTCGGGCGGGAGCATTTCCTACGAGCAGTACTTC.

J is TRBJ2-2 and V is TRBV29-1; TRBD1 is a possible D gene (6 bases). CDR3 length: 13 amino acids. Per the germline V gene, CDR1 is SQVTM and CDR2 is ANQGSEA. Trimming removed 5 bases at V and 1 base at J, with 8 bases between. The DNA of the CDR3 is TGCAGCGTTCCGGGACAGAACACCGGGGAGCTGTTTTTT. It is translated as CSVPGQNTGELFF.

This chain links TRBV7-2 with TRBJ1-5; D is possibly TRBD1 (5 bases). Trimming took 5 bases from V and 0 from J, leaving 11 bases between them. CDR1 and CDR2 (germline): SGHTA, FQGNSA. This CDR3 has 15 amino acids. CDR3 nucleotide sequence: TGTGCCAGCAGCATCCAGGGAAATAGCAATCAGCCCCAGCATTTT. Protein sequence: CASSIQGNSNQPQHF.